One and the same sample provided the 19 T cell receptor beta chains below, sequenced in a study of CD4 T cells in relation to SARS-CoV-2 and coronaviruses. Profiled with immunoSEQ multiplex PCR; TCRdb holds only in-frame clones, not every one. The sample contains some 65,000 clones, 87% of which appear only once. CD4+ T cells from unexposed donors were obtained before the COVID-19 pandemic (2011-2018). Sequenced input: memory CD4+ T cells from PBMCs. The receptors derive from a human donor in good health.

The V and J genes are TRBV6-5 and TRBJ1-3; 9 nucleotides line up with TRBD1. Germline V gene lookup returns CDR1 MNHEY and CDR2 SVGAGI. V was clipped by 6 bases and J by 3 bases; unmatched bases: 6. The CDR3 is 15 residues long. The DNA of the CDR3 is TGTGCCAGCAGCAGAGACAGGGGGTTTGGAAACACCATATATTTT. This sequence encodes CASSRDRGFGNTIYF.

This clone has a handful of counts. The CDR3 nucleotides are TGTGCCAGCAGTCGCACCCCCCGGACAAACACTGAAGCTTTCTTT. Amino acids: CASSRTPRTNTEAFF. The chain recombines TRBV27 with TRBJ1-1; D perhaps matches TRBD1 (5 bases). The V and J ends lost 5 bases and 2 bases respectively, with 15 bases between them. The CDR3 has 15 amino acids. CDR1 is MNHEY and CDR2 is SMNVEV in the germline V gene (reference sequence).

The V call is TRBV12-3 or TRBV12-4, the J call TRBJ2-3, with TRBD1 as a possible D gene (6 bases). V lost 4 bases, J lost 5 bases, and 10 bases lay in between. The CDR3 covers 13 residues. CDR3 sequence: CASSSGQRDTQYF. The CDR3, as DNA: TGTGCCAGCAGTTCAGGACAGCGAGATACGCAGTATTTT.

The chain links TRBV28 to TRBJ1-5; D may be TRBD1 (6 bases). Germline values: CDR1 MDHEN, CDR2 SYDVKM. The ends were cut back, 1 base at V and 2 bases at J, with 12 bases in the middle. The CDR3 sequence is 16 residues long. CDR3 loop: CASSLLGANGNQPQHF. CDR3 DNA: TGTGCCAGCAGTTTATTGGGGGCGAATGGCAATCAGCCCCAGCATTTT.

The V call is TRBV6-6, the J call TRBJ2-2; maybe TRBD2 (5 bases). Trimming removed 6 bases at V and 9 bases at J, with 14 bases between. This CDR3 comprises 13 residues. The V gene's germline CDR1 is MNHNY and CDR2 SVGAGI (reference sequence). CDR3 nucleotides: TGTGCCAGCAGGAAAGCGGACCTGAGGGAGCTGTTTTTT. Translation gives CASRKADLRELFF.

The rearrangement uses TRBV5-6 and TRBJ2-5; 11 bases align to TRBD1. Germline trimming cut 0 bases from V and 2 bases from J; bases unmatched to any gene: 3. The CDR3 is 16 amino acids. The germline V gene encodes CDR1 SGHDT and CDR2 YYEEEE. In DNA form, the CDR3 reads TGTGCCAGCAGCTTGGCGGGACAGGGGGTTCAAGAGACCCAGTACTTC. Protein sequence: CASSLAGQGVQETQYF.

This rearrangement joins TRBV30 to TRBJ1-1; D unclear. Germline CDR1 and CDR2: GTSNPN and SVGIG (reference sequence). The germline V and J ends were trimmed by 3 bases and 5 bases, with 16 bases remaining between them. This CDR3 has 14 residues. CDR3 protein: CAWRGWGWVTEAFF. The DNA for the CDR3 is TGTGCCTGGAGGGGTTGGGGTTGGGTTACTGAAGCTTTCTTT.

The chain joins TRBV6-6 to TRBJ2-1; D call uncertain. V lost 6 bases and J lost 9, with 12 bases in between. Germline assignment: CDR1 MNHNY and CDR2 SVGAGI (reference sequence). The CDR3 is 12 amino acids. This chain's CDR3 is CASRPRKGEQFF. The DNA for the CDR3 is TGTGCCAGCAGGCCCCGGAAAGGTGAGCAGTTCTTC.

The chain combines TRBV27 with TRBJ2-1, with D maybe TRBD2 (6 bases). In germline, CDR1 is MNHEY, CDR2 SMNVEV (reference sequence). The V and J ends lost 3 bases and 4 bases respectively, with 16 bases between them. The CDR3 runs 16 residues. The chain's CDR3 is CASSFAGTLGYNEQFF. The CDR3, as DNA: TGTGCCAGCAGTTTCGCTGGGACTCTAGGATACAATGAGCAGTTCTTC.

The V and J genes are TRBV3-1 (or the pseudogene TRBV3-2) and TRBJ2-7; D not resolved. This CDR3 is built from 14 residues. The V and J ends lost 0 bases and 4 bases respectively, with 10 bases between them. CDR1 is LGHDT, CDR2 YNNKEL, per germline (reference sequence). CDR3 sequence: CASSQDLLSYEQYF. CDR3 sequence (DNA): TGTGCCAGCAGCCAAGATCTTCTTTCGTACGAGCAGTACTTC.

The rearrangement uses TRBV5-4 and TRBJ2-2, with TRBD1 matching over 8 bases. V gave up 0 bases and J gave up 1 base; unmatched junction bases: 2. CDR1 is SGHNT and CDR2 is YYREEE in the germline V gene (reference sequence). CDR3 length: 16 amino acids. The CDR3 DNA reads TGTGCCAGCAGCTTGGGGGGGACAGGGAACACCGGGGAGCTGTTTTTT. Translation gives CASSLGGTGNTGELFF. Full variable domain (outside the CDR3, taken from reference TRBV5-4 and TRBJ2-2): ETGVTQSPTHLIKTRGQQVTLRCSSQSGHNTVSWYQQALGQGPQFIFQYYREEENGRGNFPPRFSGLQFPNYSSELNVNALELDDSALYLCASSLGGTGNTGELFFGEGSRLTVL.

The J gene is TRBJ1-2, the V gene TRBV18; D not resolved. There are 13 residues in the CDR3. Trimming shortened V by 9 bases and J by 0 bases, and 11 bases separated the two germline ends. CDR1 is KGHSH, CDR2 LQKENI, per germline. The CDR3, as DNA: TGTGCCAGTACGGGGAGCCCTAACTATGGCTACACCTTC. It codes for CASTGSPNYGYTF.

This clone was observed a few times. The chain carries TRBV16 and TRBJ2-7, with D possibly matching TRBD1 (5 bases). Per germline, CDR1 KGHSY and CDR2 FQNENV. The V end lost 1 base, the J end lost 5 bases, and 9 bases lay between the germline ends. CDR3 length equals 13 residues. Written as DNA, the CDR3 is TGTGCCAGCAGCCAATTGACAGTGAACGAGCAGTACTTC. It yields the protein CASSQLTVNEQYF.

The chain links TRBV3-1 (or the pseudogene TRBV3-2) to TRBJ1-2; perhaps TRBD1 as D (5 bases). The CDR3 consists of 13 residues. The germline V gene encodes CDR1 LGHDT and CDR2 YNNKEL (reference sequence). V was cut by 2 bases and J by 7 bases, with 11 bases left in between. CDR3 sequence (DNA): TGTGCCAGCAGCCAAACCGCGCAGGGTGGCTACACCTTC. This translates into CASSQTAQGGYTF.

The chain couples TRBV19 to TRBJ2-2, with D tentatively TRBD1 (6 bases). The CDR3 has 16 residues. CDR1 is LNHDA and CDR2 is SQIVND in the germline V gene (reference sequence). Trimming left V 3 bases short and J 6 bases short, with 17 bases between. The CDR3 coding sequence is TGTGCCAGTAGTATTTGGGCGGCGAAGGGGGCCGGGGAGCTGTTTTTT. As protein: CASSIWAAKGAGELFF.

CDR3 residues: CAWASSNEQYF. CDR3 DNA sequence: TGTGCCTGGGCTTCTAGCAACGAGCAGTACTTC. This chain uses TRBV30 with TRBJ2-7, with D perhaps TRBD2 (5 bases). V shed 5 bases and J shed 5 bases, with 10 bases lying between them. The CDR3 is 11 residues long. From germline, CDR1 is GTSNPN and CDR2 SVGIG (reference sequence).

The rearrangement joins TRBV6-2 or TRBV6-3 to TRBJ2-5; a weak D match, TRBD1 (6 bases). This CDR3 region has 14 residues. Germline assignment: CDR1 MNHEY and CDR2 SVGEGT. Trimming pared 2 bases from V and 4 bases from J, leaving 11 bases between. CDR3 in amino acids: CASSYRGQAETQYF. DNA of the CDR3: TGTGCCAGCAGTTACCGGGGACAAGCAGAGACCCAGTACTTC.

The chain uses TRBV19 and TRBJ1-4, with 9 bases identical to TRBD1. The CDR3 loop spans 15 amino acids. Trimming took 6 bases from V and 7 from J; bases not matched to a gene: 9. Germline CDR1 is LNHDA and CDR2 is SQIVND (reference sequence). CDR3 region: CASRTTDRGVEKLFF. CDR3 in DNA: TGTGCCAGTAGGACCACGGACAGGGGAGTTGAAAAACTGTTTTTT.

The chain is built from TRBV19 and TRBJ1-1, with 7 bases aligning to TRBD1. V lost 10 bases to trimming and J lost 1 base; unmatched junction nucleotides: 12. CDR3 length: 15 amino acids. Germline V gives CDR1 LNHDA, CDR2 SQIVND (reference sequence). CDR3 nucleotide sequence: TGTGCCACTAACAGGGGTACCCTTAAGAACACTGAAGCTTTCTTT. It yields the protein CATNRGTLKNTEAFF.